This T cell receptor beta chain was found in a study of technical replicates of blood from four donors. The germline V gene encodes CDR1 GTSNPN and CDR2 SVGIG (reference sequence). This CDR3 is built from 14 residues. J was trimmed by 1 base and V by 5 bases; bases with no gene match: 3. This clone was seen a single time. Produced via immunoSEQ multiplex PCR; TCRdb's table is partial and in-frame only. This table has 70,000 to 85,000 clones, 97% appearing once. The V call is TRBV30, the J call TRBJ1-5; the match to TRBD1 covers 9 bases. The source material was T cells isolated from PBMCs. The TCR originated in a human donor in good health. CDR3 loop: CAWGGQGSNQPQHF. The CDR3 bases are TGTGCCTGGGGGGGACAGGGCAGCAATCAGCCCCAGCATTTT.